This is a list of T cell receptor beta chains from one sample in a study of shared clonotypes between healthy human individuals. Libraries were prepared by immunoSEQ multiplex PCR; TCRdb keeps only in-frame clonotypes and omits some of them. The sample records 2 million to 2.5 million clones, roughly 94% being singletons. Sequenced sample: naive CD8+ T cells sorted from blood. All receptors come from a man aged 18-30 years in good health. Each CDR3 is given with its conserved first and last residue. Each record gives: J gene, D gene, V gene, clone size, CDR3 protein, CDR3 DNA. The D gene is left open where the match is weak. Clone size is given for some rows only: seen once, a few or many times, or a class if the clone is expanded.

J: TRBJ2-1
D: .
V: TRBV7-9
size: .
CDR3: CASSLAGASGYNEQFF
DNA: TGTGCCAGCAGCTTAGCGGGGGCTAGCGGATACAATGAGCAGTTCTTC

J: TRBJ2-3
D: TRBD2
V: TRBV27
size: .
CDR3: CASSTLLAGGITDTQYF
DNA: TGTGCCAGCAGTACATTACTAGCGGGGGGAATCACAGATACGCAGTATTTT

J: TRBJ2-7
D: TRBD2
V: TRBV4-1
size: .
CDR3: CASSQEVSGSPYEQYF
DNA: TGCGCCAGCAGCCAAGAAGTCAGCGGGAGCCCCTACGAGCAGTACTTC

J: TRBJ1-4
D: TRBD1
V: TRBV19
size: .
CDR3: CASSVRDRGEKLFF
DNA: TGTGCCAGTAGTGTCCGGGACAGGGGTGAAAAACTGTTTTTT

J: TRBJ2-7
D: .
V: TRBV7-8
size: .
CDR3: CADPVGVSNPSYEQYF
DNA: TGTGCCGACCCAGTGGGGGTTTCAAATCCATCGTACGAGCAGTACTTC

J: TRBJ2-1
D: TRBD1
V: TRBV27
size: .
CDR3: CASSTRQGSSYNEQFF
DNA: TGTGCCAGCAGTACCCGACAGGGGTCCTCCTACAATGAGCAGTTCTTC

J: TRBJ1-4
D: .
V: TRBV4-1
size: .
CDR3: CASSQDSGTTNEKLFF
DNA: TGCGCCAGCAGCCAGGACTCCGGGACAACTAATGAAAAACTGTTTTTT

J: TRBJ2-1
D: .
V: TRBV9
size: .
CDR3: CASSSRGEQFF
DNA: TGTGCCAGCAGCTCAAGGGGCGAGCAGTTCTTC

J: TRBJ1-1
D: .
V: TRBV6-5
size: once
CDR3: CASRPQAGSTEAFF
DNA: TGTGCCAGCAGACCTCAGGCAGGGTCAACTGAAGCTTTCTTT

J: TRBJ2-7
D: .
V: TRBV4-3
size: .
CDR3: CASSQARGSEQYF
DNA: TGCGCCAGCAGCCAAGCCCGGGGATCCGAGCAGTACTTC

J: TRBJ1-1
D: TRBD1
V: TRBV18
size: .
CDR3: CASSPNRQGATTEAFF
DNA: TGTGCCAGCTCCCCAAACCGACAGGGGGCGACCACTGAAGCTTTCTTT

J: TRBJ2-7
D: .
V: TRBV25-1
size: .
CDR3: CASSEWGAYEQYF
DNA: TGTGCCAGCAGTGAGTGGGGGGCTTACGAGCAGTACTTC

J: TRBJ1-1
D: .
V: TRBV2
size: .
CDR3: CASSAGELNTEAFF
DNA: TGTGCCAGCAGCGCAGGGGAGTTGAACACTGAAGCTTTCTTT

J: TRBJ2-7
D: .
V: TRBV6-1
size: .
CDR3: CASSGGWQIYEQYF
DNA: TGTGCCAGCAGTGGTGGGTGGCAAATCTACGAGCAGTACTTC

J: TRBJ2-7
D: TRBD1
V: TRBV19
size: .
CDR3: CASSKGAGYEQYF
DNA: TGTGCCAGTAGTAAGGGGGCAGGCTACGAGCAGTACTTC

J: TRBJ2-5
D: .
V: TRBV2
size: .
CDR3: CASREGHPQETQYF
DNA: TGTGCCAGCAGGGAGGGACATCCTCAAGAGACCCAGTACTTC

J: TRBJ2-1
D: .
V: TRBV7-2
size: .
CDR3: CVSQGQDSYNEQFF
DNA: TGTGTCAGCCAGGGGCAGGACTCCTACAATGAGCAGTTCTTC

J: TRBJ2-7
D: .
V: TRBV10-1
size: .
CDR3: CASSDRDFYYEQYF
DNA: TGCGCCAGCAGTGACCGGGACTTCTACTACGAGCAGTACTTC

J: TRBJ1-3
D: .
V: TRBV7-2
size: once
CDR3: CASSLEPQGSGNTIYF
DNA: TGTGCCAGCAGCTTAGAACCCCAGGGCTCCGGAAACACCATATATTTT

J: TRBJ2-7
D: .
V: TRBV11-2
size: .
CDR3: CASSNLADQGEQYF
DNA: TGTGCCAGCAGCAACCTAGCGGACCAGGGGGAGCAGTACTTC

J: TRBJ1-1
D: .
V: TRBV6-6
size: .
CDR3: CASSYSPEGPEAFF
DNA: TGTGCCAGCAGTTACTCGCCAGAAGGACCTGAAGCTTTCTTT

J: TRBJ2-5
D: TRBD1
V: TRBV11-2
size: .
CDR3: CASSLVHRGDETQYF
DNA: TGTGCCAGCAGCTTAGTTCACAGGGGAGATGAGACCCAGTACTTC

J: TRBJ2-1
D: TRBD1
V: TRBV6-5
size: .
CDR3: CASSYSTGVYPQFF
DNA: TGTGCCAGCAGTTACTCGACAGGGGTATACCCGCAGTTCTTC

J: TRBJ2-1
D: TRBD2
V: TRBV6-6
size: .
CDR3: CASSFLAGNYNEQFF
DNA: TGTGCCAGCAGTTTCCTAGCGGGGAACTACAATGAGCAGTTCTTC

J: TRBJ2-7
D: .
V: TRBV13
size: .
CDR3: CASSAGLSYEQYF
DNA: TGTGCCAGCAGCGCAGGGCTCTCCTACGAGCAGTACTTC

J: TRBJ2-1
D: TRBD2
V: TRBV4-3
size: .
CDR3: CASSRTSGIDEQFF
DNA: TGCGCCAGCAGCCGGACTAGCGGGATAGATGAGCAGTTCTTC

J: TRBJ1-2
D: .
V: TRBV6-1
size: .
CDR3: CASSEANRVGYTF
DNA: TGTGCCAGCAGTGAGGCTAACAGGGTTGGCTACACCTTC

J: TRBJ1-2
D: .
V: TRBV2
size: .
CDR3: CASSDFEGKAGYTF
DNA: TGTGCCAGCAGTGATTTTGAAGGAAAAGCTGGCTACACCTTC

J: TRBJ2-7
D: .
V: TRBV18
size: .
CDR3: CASSPPEPTYEQYF
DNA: TGTGCCAGCTCACCACCGGAGCCCACCTACGAGCAGTACTTC

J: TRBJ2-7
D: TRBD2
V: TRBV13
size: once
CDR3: CASSASGGGYYEQYF
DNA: TGTGCCAGCAGCGCATCGGGAGGGGGTTACTACGAGCAGTACTTC

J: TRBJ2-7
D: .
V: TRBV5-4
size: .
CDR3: CASSLSQGVHEQYF
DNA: TGTGCCAGCAGCTTATCCCAGGGAGTGCACGAGCAGTACTTC

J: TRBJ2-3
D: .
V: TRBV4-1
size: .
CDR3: CASSQEPGPAETDTQYF
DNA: TGCGCCAGCAGCCAAGAGCCAGGGCCAGCGGAAACAGATACGCAGTATTTT

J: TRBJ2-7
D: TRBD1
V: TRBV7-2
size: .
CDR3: CASSLRFTGGIYEQYF
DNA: TGTGCCAGCAGCTTAAGGTTTACAGGGGGTATCTACGAGCAGTACTTC

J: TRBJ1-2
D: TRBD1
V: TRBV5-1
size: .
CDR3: CASSFGTGVGYTF
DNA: TGCGCCAGCAGCTTCGGGACAGGGGTTGGCTACACCTTC

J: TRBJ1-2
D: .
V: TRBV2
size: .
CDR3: CASSGQPNYGYTF
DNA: TGTGCCAGCAGTGGACAGCCTAACTATGGCTACACCTTC

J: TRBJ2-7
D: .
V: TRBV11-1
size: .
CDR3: CASSVEQGFRRGSYEQYF
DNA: TGTGCCAGCAGCGTAGAACAGGGATTTCGACGCGGCTCCTACGAGCAGTACTTC

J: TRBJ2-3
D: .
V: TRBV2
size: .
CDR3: CASKSGFSTDTQYF
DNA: TGTGCCAGCAAATCTGGTTTCAGCACAGATACGCAGTATTTT

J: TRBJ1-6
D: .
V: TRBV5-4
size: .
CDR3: CASSLSQGVESPLHF
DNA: TGTGCCAGCAGCTTGTCCCAGGGAGTGGAATCACCCCTCCACTTT

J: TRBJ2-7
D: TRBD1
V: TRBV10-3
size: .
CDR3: CAISESGQLSYEQYF
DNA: TGTGCCATCAGTGAGTCGGGACAGCTCTCCTACGAGCAGTACTTC

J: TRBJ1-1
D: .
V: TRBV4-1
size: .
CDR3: CASSQVPGMSTEAFF
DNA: TGCGCCAGCAGCCAAGTTCCAGGAATGAGCACTGAAGCTTTCTTT

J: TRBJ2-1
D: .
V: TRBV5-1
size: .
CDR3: CASSLTGSMEQFF
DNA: TGCGCCAGCAGCTTGACAGGGTCGATGGAGCAGTTCTTC

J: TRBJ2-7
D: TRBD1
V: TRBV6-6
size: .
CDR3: CASTGAFPYEQYF
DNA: TGTGCCAGTACAGGGGCCTTTCCCTACGAGCAGTACTTC

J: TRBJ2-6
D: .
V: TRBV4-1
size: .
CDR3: CASSQDGDGISGANVLTF
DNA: TGCGCCAGCAGCCAAGATGGAGACGGCATCTCTGGGGCCAACGTCCTGACTTTC

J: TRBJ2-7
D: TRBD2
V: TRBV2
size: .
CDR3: CASRAPSGVHYEQYF
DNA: TGTGCCAGCAGGGCCCCTAGCGGGGTCCACTACGAGCAGTACTTC

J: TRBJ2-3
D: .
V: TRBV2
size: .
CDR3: CASSEWTEMADTQYF
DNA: TGTGCCAGCAGTGAATGGACTGAAATGGCAGATACGCAGTATTTT

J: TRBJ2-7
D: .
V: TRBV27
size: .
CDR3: CASNPEGWGYEQYF
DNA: TGTGCCAGCAACCCCGAGGGCTGGGGCTACGAGCAGTACTTC

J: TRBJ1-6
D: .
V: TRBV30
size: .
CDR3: CAWSPQDSPLHF
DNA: TGTGCCTGGAGTCCGCAGGATTCACCCCTCCACTTT

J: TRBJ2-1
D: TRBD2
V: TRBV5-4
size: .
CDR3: CASSLDGRGSEQFF
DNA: TGTGCCAGCAGCTTGGACGGGAGGGGGAGTGAGCAGTTCTTC

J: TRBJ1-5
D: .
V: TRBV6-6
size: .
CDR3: CASSYSRFGFQPQHF
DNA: TGTGCCAGCAGTTACTCGAGATTCGGTTTCCAGCCCCAGCATTTT

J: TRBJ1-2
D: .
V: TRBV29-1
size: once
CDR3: CSVETPGDYYGYTF
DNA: TGCAGCGTTGAAACACCGGGAGATTATTATGGCTACACCTTC

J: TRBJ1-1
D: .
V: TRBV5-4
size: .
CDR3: CASSTPYTEAFF
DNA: TGTGCCAGCAGCACTCCTTACACTGAAGCTTTCTTT

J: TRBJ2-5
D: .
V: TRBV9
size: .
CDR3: CASSPSGGHQETQYF
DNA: TGTGCCAGCAGCCCGAGTGGGGGACACCAAGAGACCCAGTACTTC

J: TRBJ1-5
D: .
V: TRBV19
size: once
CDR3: CASSYHANQPQHF
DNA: TGTGCCAGTAGTTACCACGCCAATCAGCCCCAGCATTTT

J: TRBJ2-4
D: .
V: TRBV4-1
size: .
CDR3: CASSQDGLMEGYAKNIQYF
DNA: TGCGCCAGCAGCCAAGATGGTTTAATGGAGGGTTACGCCAAAAACATTCAGTACTTC